This T cell receptor (beta chain) was recovered during a study of metastatic and nonmetastatic thyroid tumors. Original handling: The authors used CDR3 differences across clinicopathological groups to build a distant-metastasis classifier for papillary thyroid cancer. TCRdb re-analyzed the PCR reads through MiXCR. What appears here as the V and J calls and clone size reflects TCRdb's work, not the paper's. The sample has 25,000 to 35,000 clones, over 15% seen once. Overall study findings and caveats: Relative to benign nodules, malignant thyroid tumors were reportedly characterized by significantly elevated TCR beta diversity in blood and tumor.

CDR3 length equals 13 residues. Germline values: CDR1 SNHLY, CDR2 FYNNEI. V lost 7 bases and J lost 1, with 10 bases in between. In this sample, this clone turned up many times. Its cognate antigen is unknown. Every patient was untreated before thyroid surgery. The chain has TRBV2 and TRBJ1-1, with D unresolved. This sequence originates from a female donor with papillary thyroid cancer or a benign thyroid nodule (not recorded which). Some clones in this sample may be carry-over from other donors' samples. Sequences were obtained from blood. CDR3 nucleotide sequence: TGTGCCAGCATGGAAATGGGGAACACTGAAGCTTTCTTT. It yields the protein CASMEMGNTEAFF. Variable domain in full (rest from reference TRBV2 and TRBJ1-1): EPEVTQTPSHQVTQMGQEVILRCVPISNHLYFYWYRQILGQKVEFLVSFYNNEISEKSEIFDDQFSVERPDGSNFTLKIRSTKLEDSAMYFCASMEMGNTEAFFGQGTRLTVV.